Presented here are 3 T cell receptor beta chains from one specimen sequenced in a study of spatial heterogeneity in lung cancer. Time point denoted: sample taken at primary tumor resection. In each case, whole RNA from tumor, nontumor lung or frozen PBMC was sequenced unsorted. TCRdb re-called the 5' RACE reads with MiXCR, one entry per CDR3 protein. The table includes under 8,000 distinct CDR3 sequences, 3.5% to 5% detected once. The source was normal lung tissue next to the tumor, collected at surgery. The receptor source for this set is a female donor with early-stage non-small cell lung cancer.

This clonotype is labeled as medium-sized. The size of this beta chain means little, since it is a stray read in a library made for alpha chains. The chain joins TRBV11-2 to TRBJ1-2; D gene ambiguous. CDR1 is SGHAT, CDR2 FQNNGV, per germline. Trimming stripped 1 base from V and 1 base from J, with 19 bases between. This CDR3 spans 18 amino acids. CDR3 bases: TGTGCCAGCAGCTTAGCTTGGAGGGATGCTTCTGTTAACTATGGCTACACCTTC. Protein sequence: CASSLAWRDASVNYGYTF.

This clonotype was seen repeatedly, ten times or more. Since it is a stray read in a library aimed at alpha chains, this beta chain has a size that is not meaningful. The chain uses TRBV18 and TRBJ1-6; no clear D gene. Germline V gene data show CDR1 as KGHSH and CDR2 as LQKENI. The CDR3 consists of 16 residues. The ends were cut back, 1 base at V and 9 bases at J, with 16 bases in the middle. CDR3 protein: CASSPQQPWVSSPLHF. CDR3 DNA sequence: TGTGCCAGCTCACCACAACAGCCTTGGGTTTCTTCACCCCTCCACTTT.

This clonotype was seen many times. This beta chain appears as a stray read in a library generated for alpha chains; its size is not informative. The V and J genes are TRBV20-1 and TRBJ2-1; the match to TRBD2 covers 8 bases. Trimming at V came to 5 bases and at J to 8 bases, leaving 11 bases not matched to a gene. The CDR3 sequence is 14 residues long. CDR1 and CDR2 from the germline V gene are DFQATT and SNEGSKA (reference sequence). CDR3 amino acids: CSAHVSGTRDEQFF. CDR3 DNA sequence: TGCAGTGCTCACGTATCGGGGACTAGGGATGAGCAGTTCTTC.